The next 8 T cell receptor beta chains were all read from a single sample in a study of T cell responses to AZD1222 COVID-19 vaccine (dated by TCRdb to about 2021). The label giving this sample's time point can be read as: about 28 days (+/-7) after the second vaccine dose. Libraries were made using the immunoSEQ multiplex PCR assay. The table comes from immuneACCESS by way of TCRdb, which keeps in-frame sequences with V and J called. Part of the clones is missing from these tables; in studies checked, under half for an unresolved V gene and the rest for unknown reasons. The sample table contains about 150,000 clones; only one count was recorded for more than 85% of them. The ten largest clones capture roughly 4% of the sample. The sequences come from peripheral blood, collected 28 days after the second AZD1222 dose. The receptors originated from an adult who received the AZD1222 COVID-19 vaccine.

This sequence joins TRBV18 and TRBJ2-1; 10 bases agree with TRBD2. Germline CDR1 reads KGHSH; CDR2 reads LQKENI. J was trimmed by 3 bases and V by 6 bases; bases with no gene match: 5. The CDR3 runs to 15 residues. The CDR3 DNA reads as TGTGCCAGCTCTTCCACTAGCGGGGTCTACAATGAGCAGTTCTTC. Protein product: CASSSTSGVYNEQFF.

As DNA, the CDR3 is TGTGCCAGCAGCCAAGACGGAGGGTATGGGGGAAGCGGAAAACTGTTTTTT. Its translation is CASSQDGGYGGSGKLFF. The rearrangement uses TRBV3-1 (or the pseudogene TRBV3-2) and TRBJ1-4, with a tentative D call TRBD1 (5 bases). Deletions cut 0 bases from V and 10 bases from J, with 21 bases between. From germline, CDR1 is LGHDT and CDR2 YNNKEL (reference sequence). The CDR3 loop spans 17 amino acids.

This rearrangement joins TRBV18 to TRBJ2-1; 11 positions match TRBD2. V was pared by 3 bases and J by 4 bases, with 8 bases of the junction left unmatched. The CDR3 runs 17 residues. Germline V gives CDR1 KGHSH, CDR2 LQKENI. CDR3 region: CASSPPLLAGAYNEQFF. The CDR3 DNA reads as TGTGCCAGCTCACCGCCTCTACTAGCGGGGGCATACAATGAGCAGTTCTTC.

J is TRBJ2-7 and V is TRBV28; D might be TRBD2 (6 bases). This CDR3 region has 13 residues. Germline CDR1 reads MDHEN; CDR2 reads SYDVKM. The ends were cut back, 7 bases at V and 4 bases at J, with 14 bases in the middle. The CDR3 region is CASTTRGGYEQYF. CDR3 bases: TGTGCCAGCACCACGAGGGGAGGATACGAGCAGTACTTC.

This sequence joins TRBV28 and TRBJ1-1, with D possibly TRBD1 on 5 matching bases. The CDR3 has 15 amino acids. Germline V gene sequence: CDR1 MDHEN, CDR2 SYDVKM. The ends were cut back, 3 bases at V and 1 base at J, with 12 bases in the middle. The CDR3 spells CASSLETVGNTEAFF. CDR3 nucleotide sequence: TGTGCCAGCAGTTTGGAGACAGTCGGGAACACTGAAGCTTTCTTT.

This chain links TRBV7-5 with TRBJ1-2; no DNA check was done on the table's D call, TRBD1. TRBV7-5 is a recognized pseudogene. The CDR3 runs to 13 residues. As DNA, the CDR3 is TGTGCCAGAAGCTACAGCCCTAACTATGGCTACACCTTC. The encoded protein is CARSYSPNYGYTF.

This clone showed up just once. The chain couples TRBV5-4 to TRBJ2-5; D not resolved. Germline V gene data show CDR1 as SGHNT and CDR2 as YYREEE (reference sequence). The CDR3 runs to 13 residues. The ends were cut back, 2 bases at V and 2 bases at J, with 7 bases in the middle. The chain's CDR3 is CASSFGSQETQYF. The CDR3 nucleotides read TGTGCCAGCAGCTTTGGCTCTCAAGAGACCCAGTACTTC. The entire variable domain, with the rest obtained from reference TRBV5-4 and TRBJ2-5, is as follows: ETGVTQSPTHLIKTRGQQVTLRCSSQSGHNTVSWYQQALGQGPQFIFQYYREEENGRGNFPPRFSGLQFPNYSSELNVNALELDDSALYLCASSFGSQETQYFGPGTRLLVL.

The rearrangement joins TRBV9 to TRBJ1-1; D perhaps matches TRBD1 (5 bases). Trimming shortened V by 4 bases and J by 3 bases, and 16 bases separated the two germline ends. Germline V gene lookup returns CDR1 SGDLS and CDR2 YYNGEE. CDR3 length equals 15 residues. In DNA form, the CDR3 reads TGTGCCAGCAGCTCAGATGAAGGGGAGGACACTGAAGCTTTCTTT. Amino acid sequence: CASSSDEGEDTEAFF.